This entry lists 3 T cell receptor beta chains sequenced from one sample in a study of HIV-infected children after antiretroviral therapy interruption. The treatment: PENTA 11 planned treatment interruption arm or continuous ART arm. RNA-based 3' RACE libraries used unique molecular identifiers. A single record per CDR3 protein comes from TCRdb applying MiXCR to the 3' RACE reads. The data show roughly 7,000 distinct CDR3 sequences, with 16% seen just once and roughly an eighth held by the top ten. This specimen was CD45RO+ CD8+ T cells from PBMCs, pooled from several time points, taken from a donor given antiretroviral therapy, either interrupted or continuous. Indicated subset: memory CD8+ CD45RO+ CD45RA- T cells. These receptors came from a pool of human donors with HIV.

By sample share, this clonotype is medium-sized (0.01 to 0.1%). The chain recombines TRBV11-2 with TRBJ2-1; 8 positions match TRBD1. This CDR3 contains 16 residues. CDR1 and CDR2 from the germline V gene are SGHAT and FQNNGV. V shed 6 bases and J 0 bases; nucleotides not matched to a gene: 7. In DNA form, the CDR3 reads TGTGCCAGCAGACATACAGGGGGGAGCTCCTACAATGAGCAGTTCTTC. This codes for CASRHTGGSSYNEQFF.

Many counts were recorded for this clonotype. The genes are TRBV7-2 and TRBJ2-2; 8 bases match TRBD2. CDR1 is SGHTA, CDR2 FQGNSA, per germline. This CDR3 contains 14 residues. Trimming cost V 3 bases and J 8 bases; bases outside gene matches: 5. CDR3 sequence: CASSFNGGAGELFF. CDR3 DNA: TGTGCCAGCAGCTTTAACGGGGGGGCGGGGGAGCTGTTTTTT. Together with reference TRBV7-2 and TRBJ2-2, the CDR3 gives the full variable domain: GAGVSQSPSNKVTEKGKDVELRCDPISGHTALYWYRQSLGQGLEFLIYFQGNSAPDKSGLPSDRFSAERTGGSVSTLTIQRTQQEDSAVYLCASSFNGGAGELFFGEGSRLTVL.

This clonotype was seen at least ten times. V usage is TRBV18 and J usage is TRBJ2-6; tentatively, D is TRBD2 (5 bases). Looked up from germline, CDR1 is KGHSH and CDR2 is LQKENI. Trimming pared 6 bases from V and 2 bases from J, leaving 11 bases between. This CDR3 has 15 amino acids. CDR3 sequence: CASSPTRAGANVLTF. Here the CDR3 DNA reads TGTGCCAGCTCCCCTACTAGAGCTGGGGCCAACGTCCTGACTTTC.